What follows is one TCR beta chain and its context. The data stem from a study of blood T cell repertoires in COVID-19. Study context: Spain, Italy and the United States supplied samples that represented acute and convalescent COVID-19. The cDNA or gDNA used as material had been derived from T cells, B-cell-depleted T cells, or PBMCs.

Authors' analysis steps: Reference gene primer amplification in the assay estimated nucleated cell counts. Profiled with immunoSEQ multiplex PCR; TCRdb holds only in-frame clones, not every one. That table is the source of V, J and clone size, and D and trimming were worked out from the DNA. The sample lists more than 85,000 clones, 87% occurring once. Germline trimming cut 6 bases from V and 7 bases from J; bases unmatched to any gene: 6. This CDR3 is 13 amino acids long. CDR1 and CDR2 (germline): MDHEN, SYDVKM. The sequencing sample was made of peripheral blood. The receptor was derived from a man in his 70s with acute or convalescent COVID-19. The chain links TRBV28 to TRBJ1-5, with TRBD1 matching 7 bases. CDR3 DNA sequence: TGTGCCAGCAGCCTTCAGGGGGAGCAGCCCCAGCATTTT. Translation gives CASSLQGEQPQHF.